Each of the 16 T cell receptor beta chains below was sequenced from the same sample in a study of blood T cell repertoires in COVID-19. Sequencing used immunoSEQ multiplex PCR; TCRdb keeps in-frame clones, though not all of them. The repertoire has about 170,000 clones, about 85% of them found once; the top ten carry about 14%. Source material: peripheral blood. These receptors were taken from a woman in her 70s with COVID-19, enrolled during active disease.

This clone was observed once. V and J are TRBV2 and TRBJ1-4; 7 bases match TRBD1. CDR1 and CDR2 (germline): SNHLY, FYNNEI. Unmatched junction bases numbered 4, after V lost 4 bases and J lost 5 bases. This CDR3 spans 14 amino acids. In DNA form, the CDR3 reads TGTGCCAGCAGTGTGGGACAGTTGAATGAAAAACTGTTTTTT. Amino acid sequence: CASSVGQLNEKLFF.

This clone was recorded once. The genes are TRBV7-9 and TRBJ2-7; 10 bases agree with TRBD2. The germline gives CDR1 SEHNR, CDR2 FQNEAQ (reference sequence). This CDR3 contains 14 residues. V lost 5 bases, J lost 3 bases, and 4 bases stayed unmatched. DNA of the CDR3: TGTGCCAGCAGCCGGACTAGCGGAGACTACGAGCAGTACTTC. It encodes CASSRTSGDYEQYF.

This CDR3 reads CASSKPTNLTDTQYF. The CDR3 nucleotides are TGTGCCAGCAGCAAACCGACAAACCTCACAGATACGCAGTATTTT. This chain links TRBV21-1 with TRBJ2-3; TRBD1, the table's D call, was not compared with the DNA. TRBV21-1 is noted as a pseudogene. The CDR3 is made up of 15 amino acids.

The chain has TRBV29-1 and TRBJ1-2; 7 positions agree with TRBD1. CDR3 length: 15 amino acids. Germline CDR1 reads SQVTM; CDR2 reads ANQGSEA. The J segment lost 4 bases and the V segment lost 0 bases, leaving 8 bases of the junction unmatched. CDR3 sequence (DNA): TGCAGCGTTGAAGACCGACAGGGCTATCCCTATGGCTACACCTTC. It codes for CSVEDRQGYPYGYTF.

The chain recombines TRBV19 with TRBJ2-7, with a tentative D call TRBD2 (6 bases). The V end lost 5 bases, the J end lost 2 bases, and 16 bases lay between the germline ends. The CDR3 totals 15 residues. Germline-derived CDR1 and CDR2 are LNHDA and SQIVND (reference sequence). CDR3 region: CASSYTIAATYEQYF. DNA for the CDR3: TGTGCCAGTAGTTACACTATAGCGGCGACCTACGAGCAGTACTTC.

The V and J genes are TRBV28 and TRBJ1-1; 10 bases are a match to TRBD1. V lost 5 bases and J lost 6; bases outside the gene matches: 9. Germline values: CDR1 MDHEN, CDR2 SYDVKM. The CDR3 length is 15 residues. In DNA form, the CDR3 reads TGTGCCAGCAGTCAACGACAGGGGGCCATCGCTGAAGCTTTCTTT. Its translation: CASSQRQGAIAEAFF.

The chain combines TRBV29-1 with TRBJ1-1; a weak D match, TRBD1 (6 bases). The V gene lost 4 bases and the J gene lost 10 bases, with 22 bases spanning the gap. Germline values: CDR1 SQVTM, CDR2 ANQGSEA. The CDR3 length is 14 residues. The CDR3 region is CSVGPAGVYPGAFF. The CDR3 region has the DNA TGCAGCGTTGGGCCGGCAGGGGTATATCCGGGAGCTTTCTTT.

The chain couples TRBV7-7 to TRBJ2-5; D gene unclear. This CDR3 contains 12 residues. Germline-derived CDR1 and CDR2 are SSHAT and FNYEAQ (reference sequence). Trimming took off 5 bases at V and 1 base at J, with 5 bases between the two ends. The CDR3: CASSASQETQYF. As DNA, the CDR3 is TGTGCCAGCAGCGCCAGCCAAGAGACCCAGTACTTC.

The chain employs TRBV18 and TRBJ1-6; 9 bases agree with TRBD1. The V gene's germline CDR1 is KGHSH and CDR2 LQKENI. V shed 3 bases, J shed 8 bases, and the junction held 11 bases outside the gene matches. The CDR3 totals 17 residues. Here the CDR3 DNA reads TGTGCCAGCTCACCGACCGGGACAGGGACGTTGGATTCACCCCTCCACTTT. Its translation: CASSPTGTGTLDSPLHF.

DNA for the CDR3: TGTGCCAGCAGTGGGACACAGAGGGGGGCTTTCTTT. As protein: CASSGTQRGAFF. This sequence joins TRBV2 and TRBJ1-1, with a possible D match to TRBD1 (6 bases). Germline V gene sequence: CDR1 SNHLY, CDR2 FYNNEI. Trimming took 4 bases from V and 11 from J, leaving 14 bases between them. The CDR3 loop spans 12 amino acids.

This chain links TRBV6-6 with TRBJ2-7, with 10 bases aligning to TRBD1. Germline-derived CDR1 and CDR2 are MNHNY and SVGAGI (reference sequence). The ends lost 7 bases at V and 0 bases at J; junction bases unmatched: 6. The CDR3 is made up of 15 amino acids. The CDR3 nucleotides are TGTGCCAGCACCTTGGGACAGGGGAGCTCCTACGAGCAGTACGTC. It encodes CASTLGQGSSYEQYV.

As DNA, the CDR3 is TGTGCCAGCCCGCCCGCCGCGCGTAACTATGGCTACACCTTC. This gives the protein CASPPAARNYGYTF. J is TRBJ1-2 and V is TRBV27; D unclear. The germline V gene encodes CDR1 MNHEY and CDR2 SMNVEV (reference sequence). Trimming took 8 bases from V and 1 from J, leaving 14 bases between them. The CDR3 spans 14 residues.

Only one count was recorded for this clone. V is TRBV28 and J is TRBJ2-4; tentative D call: TRBD2 (5 bases). Between the trimmed V and J ends, which lost 2 bases and 0 bases, there was a span of 23 bases. Germline V gene data show CDR1 as MDHEN and CDR2 as SYDVKM. The CDR3 consists of 20 residues. CDR3 in amino acids: CASSLGDRRRAILAKNIQYF. The CDR3 region has the DNA TGTGCCAGCAGTTTAGGGGATCGACGGCGGGCTATACTAGCCAAAAACATTCAGTACTTC.

The rearrangement joins TRBV7-3 to TRBJ1-6; TRBD1 aligns across 7 bases. Germline values: CDR1 SGHTA, CDR2 FQGTGA. The V gene end was trimmed by 4 bases and the J gene end by 6 bases; junction bases not matched to a gene: 3. This CDR3 is built from 14 residues. The CDR3 reads CASSYRGLNSPLHF. Here the CDR3 DNA reads TGTGCCAGCAGCTACAGGGGCCTTAATTCACCCCTCCACTTT.

The chain employs TRBV6-1 and TRBJ2-3; maybe TRBD2 (5 bases). This CDR3 comprises 16 residues. Per germline, CDR1 MNHNS and CDR2 SASEGT. Trimming left V 0 bases short and J 0 bases short, with 10 bases between. CDR3 amino acids: CASSEAIASSTDTQYF. The CDR3, as DNA: TGTGCCAGCAGTGAAGCGATAGCGTCTAGCACAGATACGCAGTATTTT.

This clone was detected only once. V and J are TRBV10-1 and TRBJ1-1; tentative D call: TRBD1 (5 bases). The length of the CDR3 is 13 residues. Germline V lookup: CDR1 WNHNN, CDR2 SYGVQD (reference sequence). Trimming took 4 bases from V and 2 from J, leaving 8 bases between them. The CDR3 bases are TGCGCCAGCAGTGGACGGACAAACACTGAAGCTTTCTTT. Translating it yields CASSGRTNTEAFF.